This T cell receptor beta chain was sequenced in a study of breast tumors, draining lymph nodes, adjacent tissues. Points from the study as a whole: Tumor TCR diversity was below lymph nodes but above nontumor tissue. Data fit most tumor T cells coming from lymph node, expanding in tumor. Luminal-like breast cancer showed significantly higher tumor–nontumor repertoire similarity than basal-like.

TCRdb analysed the multiplex PCR reads with MiXCR anew, one entry per CDR3 protein. The sample lists approximately 130,000 distinct CDR3 sequences, about 20% occurring once. A word on this clonotype: Its matching antigen is unknown.

The CDR3 has 15 residues. The germline V gene has CDR1 MDHEN and CDR2 SYDVKM. Trimming pared 2 bases from V and 5 bases from J, leaving 13 bases between. The lymph nodes were axillary draining lymph nodes from breast cancer patients. This chain connects TRBV28 to TRBJ1-5; D gene uncertain. The TCR originated in a female donor with breast cancer. Some clones in this sample may be carry-over from other donors' samples. Sequenced: axillary lymph node tissue. The DNA of the CDR3 is TGTGCCAGCAGTTTAAATTGGAGGGAGGATCAGCCCCAGCATTTT. This translates into CASSLNWREDQPQHF. Full variable domain (outside the CDR3, taken from reference TRBV28 and TRBJ1-5): DVKVTQSSRYLVKRTGEKVFLECVQDMDHENMFWYRQDPGLGLRLIYFSYDVKMKEKGDIPEGYSVSREKKERFSLILESASTNQTSMYLCASSLNWREDQPQHFGDGTRLSIL.